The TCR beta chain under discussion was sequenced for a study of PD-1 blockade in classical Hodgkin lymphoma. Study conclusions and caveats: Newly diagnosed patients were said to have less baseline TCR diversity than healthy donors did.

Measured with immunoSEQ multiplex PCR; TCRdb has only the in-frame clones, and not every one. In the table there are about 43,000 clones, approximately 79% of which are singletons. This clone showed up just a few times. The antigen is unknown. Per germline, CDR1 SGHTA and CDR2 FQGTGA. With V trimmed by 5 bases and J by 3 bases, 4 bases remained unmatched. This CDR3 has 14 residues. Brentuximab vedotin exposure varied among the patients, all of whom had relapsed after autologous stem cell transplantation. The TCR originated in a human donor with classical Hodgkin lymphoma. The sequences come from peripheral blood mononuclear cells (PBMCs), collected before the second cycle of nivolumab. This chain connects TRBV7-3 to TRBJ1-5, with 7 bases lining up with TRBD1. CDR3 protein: CASSIGTDNQPQHF. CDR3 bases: TGTGCCAGCAGCATCGGGACAGACAATCAGCCCCAGCATTTT. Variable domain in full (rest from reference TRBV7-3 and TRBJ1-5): GAGVSQTPSNKVTEKGKYVELRCDPISGHTALYWYRQSLGQGPEFLIYFQGTGAADDSGLPNDRFFAVRPEGSVSTLKIQRTERGDSAVYLCASSIGTDNQPQHFGDGTRLSIL.